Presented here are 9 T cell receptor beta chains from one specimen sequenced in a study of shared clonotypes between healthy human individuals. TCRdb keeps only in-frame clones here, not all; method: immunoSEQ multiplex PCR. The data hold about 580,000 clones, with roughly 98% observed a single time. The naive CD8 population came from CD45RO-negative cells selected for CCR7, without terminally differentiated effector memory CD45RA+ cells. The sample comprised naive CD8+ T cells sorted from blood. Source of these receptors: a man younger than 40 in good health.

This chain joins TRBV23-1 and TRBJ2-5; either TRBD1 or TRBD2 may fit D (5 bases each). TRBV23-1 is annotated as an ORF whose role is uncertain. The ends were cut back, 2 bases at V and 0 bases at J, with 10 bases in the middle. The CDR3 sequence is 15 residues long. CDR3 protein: CASSQGGSYQETQYF. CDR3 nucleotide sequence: TGCGCCAGCAGTCAAGGGGGATCCTACCAAGAGACCCAGTACTTC.

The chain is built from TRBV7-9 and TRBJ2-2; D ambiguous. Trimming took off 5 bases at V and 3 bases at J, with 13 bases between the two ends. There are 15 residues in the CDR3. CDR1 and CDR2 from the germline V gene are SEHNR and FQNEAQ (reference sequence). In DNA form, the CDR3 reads TGTGCCAGCAGCGTCACACAGCGCTACACCGGGGAGCTGTTTTTT. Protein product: CASSVTQRYTGELFF.

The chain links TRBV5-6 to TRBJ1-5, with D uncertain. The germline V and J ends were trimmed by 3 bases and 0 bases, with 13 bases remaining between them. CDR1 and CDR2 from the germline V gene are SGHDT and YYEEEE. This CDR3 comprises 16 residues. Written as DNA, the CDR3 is TGTGCCAGCAGCTCGGCTGAGGGAATTAGCAATCAGCCCCAGCATTTT. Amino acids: CASSSAEGISNQPQHF.

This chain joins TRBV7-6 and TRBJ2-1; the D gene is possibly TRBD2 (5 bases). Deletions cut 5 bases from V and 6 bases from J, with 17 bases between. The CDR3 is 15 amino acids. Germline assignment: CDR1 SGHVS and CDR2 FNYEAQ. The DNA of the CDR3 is TGTGCCAGCAGCGGTCGTTTAGCCGAGGGCAATGAGCAGTTCTTC. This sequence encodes CASSGRLAEGNEQFF.

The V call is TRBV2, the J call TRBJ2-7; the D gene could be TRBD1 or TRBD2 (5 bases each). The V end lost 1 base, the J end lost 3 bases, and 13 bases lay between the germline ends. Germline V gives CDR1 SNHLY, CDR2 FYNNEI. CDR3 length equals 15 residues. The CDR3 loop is CASSEVGDGHYEQYF. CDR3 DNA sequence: TGTGCCAGCAGTGAAGTAGGGGACGGACACTACGAGCAGTACTTC.

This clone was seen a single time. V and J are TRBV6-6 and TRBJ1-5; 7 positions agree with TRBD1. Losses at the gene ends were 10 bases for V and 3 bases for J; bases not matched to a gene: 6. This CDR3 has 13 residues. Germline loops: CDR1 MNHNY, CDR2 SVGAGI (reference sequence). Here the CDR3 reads CAIATGNNQPQHF. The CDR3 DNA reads TGTGCCATCGCGACAGGGAACAATCAGCCCCAGCATTTT.

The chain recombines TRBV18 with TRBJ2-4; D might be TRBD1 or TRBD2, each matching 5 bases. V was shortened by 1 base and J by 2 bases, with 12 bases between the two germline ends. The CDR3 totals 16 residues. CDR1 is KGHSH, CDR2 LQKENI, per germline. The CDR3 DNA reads TGTGCCAGCTCACCACGAGGGGTTGGAACCAAAAACATTCAGTACTTC. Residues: CASSPRGVGTKNIQYF.

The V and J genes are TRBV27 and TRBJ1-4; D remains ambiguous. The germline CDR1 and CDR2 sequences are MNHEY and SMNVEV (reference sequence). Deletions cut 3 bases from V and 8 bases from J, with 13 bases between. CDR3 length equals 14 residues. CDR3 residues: CASSLGSRREKLFF. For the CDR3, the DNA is TGTGCCAGCAGTTTGGGGAGCCGACGCGAAAAACTGTTTTTT.

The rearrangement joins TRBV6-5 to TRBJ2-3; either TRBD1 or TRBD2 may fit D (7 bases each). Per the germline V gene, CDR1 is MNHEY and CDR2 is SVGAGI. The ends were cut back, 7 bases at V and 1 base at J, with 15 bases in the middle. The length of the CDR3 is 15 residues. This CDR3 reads CASTGAGGGTDTQYF. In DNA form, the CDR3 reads TGTGCCAGCACTGGGGCAGGGGGGGGCACAGATACGCAGTATTTT.